Below are 32 T cell receptor beta chains sequenced from a single sample in a study of a mutant IDH1 vaccine in newly diagnosed glioma. The time point denotes: week 23, last vaccination. Every single dose of the vaccine, 300 ug of mutant IDH1 20-mer peptide, came with topical imiquimod. The table came from immunoSEQ multiplex PCR; TCRdb's copy has only in-frame clones and leaves some out. The table has 35,000 to 55,000 clones, about 81% seen once. These TCRs are of unknown antigen specificity. The material sequenced was PBMCs, taken from a glioma patient whose treatment included an IDH1 peptide vaccine. Receptors were obtained from a young woman with glioma. Some clones in this sample may be carry-over from other donors' samples.

This sequence joins TRBV11-1 and TRBJ2-3; D is unclear. Germline loops: CDR1 SGHAT, CDR2 FQDESV (reference sequence). Trimming took 4 bases from V and 2 from J, leaving 10 bases between them. This CDR3 comprises 14 residues. CDR3 loop: CASSSGRYTDTQYF. In nucleotides, the CDR3 is TGTGCCAGCAGCTCGGGTCGTTACACAGATACGCAGTATTTT.

This clone came up once. This chain links TRBV9 with TRBJ2-7, with 7 bases identical to TRBD1. Germline CDR1 and CDR2: SGDLS and YYNGEE. The CDR3 loop spans 14 amino acids. J was trimmed by 4 bases and V by 4 bases; bases with no gene match: 8. CDR3: CASSPRDSLYEQYF. The CDR3 nucleotides read TGTGCCAGCAGCCCTCGGGACAGCCTATACGAGCAGTACTTC.

This rearrangement joins TRBV10-1 to TRBJ2-3, with TRBD2 matching over 15 bases. Germline assignment: CDR1 WNHNN and CDR2 SYGVQD (reference sequence). J lost 4 bases, V lost 8 bases, and 10 bases had no gene match. The CDR3 covers 17 residues. The CDR3 sequence is CASHPVGLAGGPDTQYF. The CDR3 DNA reads as TGCGCCAGCCACCCCGTCGGACTAGCGGGGGGGCCAGATACGCAGTATTTT.

The chain uses TRBV2 and TRBJ1-5; 7 bases line up with TRBD1. Germline trimming cut 8 bases from V and 1 base from J; bases unmatched to any gene: 8. The CDR3 is 15 amino acids. Germline assignment: CDR1 SNHLY and CDR2 FYNNEI. CDR3: CASLLDRFSNQPQHF. As DNA, the CDR3 is TGTGCCAGCCTACTGGACAGGTTCAGCAATCAGCCCCAGCATTTT. Drawing the rest from reference TRBV2 and TRBJ1-5, the complete variable domain is EPEVTQTPSHQVTQMGQEVILRCVPISNHLYFYWYRQILGQKVEFLVSFYNNEISEKSEIFDDQFSVERPDGSNFTLKIRSTKLEDSAMYFCASLLDRFSNQPQHFGDGTRLSIL.

The V and J genes are TRBV5-1 and TRBJ2-7, with unresolved D. This CDR3 contains 14 residues. V lost 0 bases to trimming and J lost 1 base, with 8 bases between them. Germline V gene data show CDR1 as SGHRS and CDR2 as YFSETQ. The CDR3 is CASSLVEDSYEQYF. CDR3 DNA: TGCGCCAGCAGCTTGGTTGAGGATTCCTACGAGCAGTACTTC.

The rearrangement joins TRBV7-9 to TRBJ1-1; D might be TRBD1 (5 bases). Germline CDR1 and CDR2: SEHNR and FQNEAQ (reference sequence). V lost 2 bases to trimming and J lost 2 bases, with 12 bases between them. The CDR3 has 15 amino acids. CDR3 DNA: TGTGCCAGCAGCTTATATGGGGGAGGCAACACTGAAGCTTTCTTT. Protein product: CASSLYGGGNTEAFF.

The gene calls are TRBV13 and TRBJ2-2, with D perhaps TRBD2 (5 bases). There are 15 residues in the CDR3. Trimming stripped 0 bases from V and 4 bases from J, with 9 bases between. From germline, CDR1 is PRHDT and CDR2 FYEKMQ (reference sequence). The CDR3 coding sequence is TGTGCCAGCAGCTTAGGTACACTAGTCACCGGGGAGCTGTTTTTT. This encodes CASSLGTLVTGELFF.

The chain is built from TRBV5-1 and TRBJ2-1, with D perhaps matching TRBD2 (6 bases). Germline loops: CDR1 SGHRS, CDR2 YFSETQ. The CDR3 runs to 15 residues. Trimming removed 4 bases from V and 0 bases from J, with 11 bases in between. This CDR3 is CASSRTTRSYNEQFF. DNA of the CDR3: TGCGCCAGCAGCCGGACTACTCGCTCCTACAATGAGCAGTTCTTC.

The CDR3 sequence: CASSWSGRSRETQYF. For the CDR3, the DNA is TGTGCCAGCAGTTGGTCCGGACGGAGTAGGGAGACCCAGTACTTC. The rearrangement uses TRBV27 and TRBJ2-5; D is unresolved. V was clipped by 4 bases and J by 5 bases, with 17 bases between them. The CDR3 contains 15 residues. CDR1 is MNHEY, CDR2 SMNVEV, per germline (reference sequence).

V is TRBV6-1 and J is TRBJ2-7, with a weak D call TRBD2 (6 bases). Germline V gene data show CDR1 as MNHNS and CDR2 as SASEGT. The CDR3 consists of 11 residues. CDR3 amino acids: CGLAINYEQYF. The CDR3 DNA is TGTGGGCTAGCGATTAACTACGAGCAGTACTTC.

This chain's CDR3 is CASSLVRGEAFF. As DNA, the CDR3 is TGTGCCAGCAGCTTAGTTCGAGGGGAAGCTTTCTTT. The chain links TRBV7-6 to TRBJ1-1; D unresolved. V was trimmed by 1 base and J by 8 bases, leaving 8 bases between them. CDR1 and CDR2 (germline): SGHVS, FNYEAQ. CDR3 size: 12 residues.

J is TRBJ2-3 and V is TRBV6-6, with D tentatively TRBD1 (5 bases). With 6 bases removed from V and 3 bases from J, the gap between germline ends came to 13 bases. CDR3 length: 14 amino acids. CDR1 is MNHNY and CDR2 is SVGAGI in the germline V gene (reference sequence). The CDR3 here is CASSGRVKTDTQYF. The CDR3 coding sequence is TGTGCCAGCAGCGGCAGGGTCAAAACAGATACGCAGTATTTT.

This clone was seen a few times. The J gene is TRBJ1-6, the V gene TRBV2; D is uncertain. Deletions cut 8 bases from V and 5 bases from J, with 10 bases between. The CDR3 runs 13 residues. Germline values: CDR1 SNHLY, CDR2 FYNNEI. The CDR3 bases are TGTGCCAGCCAACTCCTGAATAATTCACCCCTCCACTTT. Translation: CASQLLNNSPLHF. Full variable domain (remainder filled in from reference TRBV2 and TRBJ1-6): EPEVTQTPSHQVTQMGQEVILRCVPISNHLYFYWYRQILGQKVEFLVSFYNNEISEKSEIFDDQFSVERPDGSNFTLKIRSTKLEDSAMYFCASQLLNNSPLHFGNGTRLTVT.

V gene TRBV5-4 combines with J gene TRBJ2-3; TRBD2 matches 8 bases. J was trimmed by 6 bases and V by 0 bases; bases with no gene match: 12. CDR3 length equals 17 residues. CDR1 SGHNT and CDR2 YYREEE come from the germline V gene (reference sequence). The CDR3: CASSLAQRGSALDTQYF. Here the CDR3 DNA reads TGTGCCAGCAGCTTGGCCCAGCGGGGGTCCGCTTTGGATACGCAGTATTTT.

The chain joins TRBV5-1 to TRBJ1-1, with TRBD1 matching over 7 bases. CDR1 is SGHRS, CDR2 YFSETQ, per germline. The V segment lost 3 bases and the J segment 11 bases; nucleotides outside the gene matches: 22. The CDR3 spans 17 residues. The CDR3 region is CASSSEGTAPGRSKAFF. DNA of the CDR3: TGCGCCAGCAGCTCGGAGGGGACAGCGCCTGGTCGATCAAAGGCTTTCTTT.

This chain connects TRBV5-1 to TRBJ2-1; D is possibly TRBD1 (6 bases). The CDR3 is 15 residues long. Trimming left V 5 bases short and J 1 base short, with 13 bases between. From germline, CDR1 is SGHRS and CDR2 YFSETQ. The CDR3 sequence is CASRETGQSYNEQFF. The CDR3 nucleotides are TGCGCCAGCAGGGAGACTGGACAGTCCTACAATGAGCAGTTCTTC.

The V call is TRBV7-2, the J call TRBJ1-1, with D possibly matching TRBD1 (5 bases). This CDR3 region has 17 residues. Germline values: CDR1 SGHTA, CDR2 FQGNSA. The V end lost 5 bases, the J end lost 4 bases, and 23 bases lay between the germline ends. The CDR3 protein is CASSPGPRGGLSTEAFF. DNA of the CDR3: TGTGCCAGCAGCCCGGGACCAAGGGGTGGTTTGAGCACTGAAGCTTTCTTT. Variable domain in full (rest from reference TRBV7-2 and TRBJ1-1): GAGVSQSPSNKVTEKGKDVELRCDPISGHTALYWYRQSLGQGLEFLIYFQGNSAPDKSGLPSDRFSAERTGGSVSTLTIQRTQQEDSAVYLCASSPGPRGGLSTEAFFGQGTRLTVV.

The V call is TRBV4-2, the J call TRBJ1-2; 8 positions match TRBD1. The CDR3 loop spans 15 amino acids. CDR1 LGHNA and CDR2 YNFKEQ come from the germline V gene. V dropped 3 bases and J dropped 4; count of bases not matched to a gene: 7. Here the CDR3 DNA reads TGTGCCAGCAGCCAGTGGGAAGGGACAGGCTATGGCTACACCTTC. Residues: CASSQWEGTGYGYTF.

J is TRBJ1-6 and V is TRBV30; D not resolved. V dropped 4 bases and J dropped 7 bases, with 2 bases sitting between them. Germline V gene data show CDR1 as GTSNPN and CDR2 as SVGIG (reference sequence). The CDR3 is 10 residues long. In nucleotides, the CDR3 is TGTGCCTGGACAAATTCACCCCTCCACTTT. It encodes CAWTNSPLHF.

This chain links TRBV29-1 with TRBJ2-7; D call uncertain. CDR3 length: 11 amino acids. In germline, CDR1 is SQVTM, CDR2 ANQGSEA. V lost 2 bases to trimming and J lost 3 bases, with 5 bases between them. CDR3 in amino acids: CSVETVYEQYF. The CDR3 bases are TGCAGCGTTGAAACTGTCTACGAGCAGTACTTC.

This clone was seen more than once but under ten times. V gene TRBV5-5 combines with J gene TRBJ1-1; unclear D gene. This CDR3 is built from 13 residues. The ends were cut back, 4 bases at V and 2 bases at J, with 9 bases in the middle. Germline CDR1 SGHKS, CDR2 YYEKEE (reference sequence). CDR3: CASSRQHNTEAFF. CDR3 sequence (DNA): TGTGCCAGCAGCCGGCAGCATAACACTGAAGCTTTCTTT.

The chain is built from TRBV6-6 and TRBJ2-3; D call uncertain. The CDR3 has 10 residues. Trimming took off 8 bases at V and 9 bases at J, with 9 bases between the two ends. CDR1 is MNHNY, CDR2 SVGAGI, per germline (reference sequence). CDR3 sequence reads: CASGVGTQYF. The CDR3 DNA is TGTGCCAGCGGTGTGGGGACGCAGTATTTT.

This clone was seen a single time. This chain joins TRBV12-5 and TRBJ2-2; tentatively, D is TRBD2 (7 bases). The CDR3 loop spans 13 amino acids. V lost 11 bases to trimming and J lost 4 bases, with 14 bases between them. Looked up from germline, CDR1 is LGHNT and CDR2 is FRNRAP. This CDR3 reads CASEGGTTGELFF. The DNA of the CDR3 is TGTGCTTCAGAGGGGGGGACCACCGGGGAGCTGTTTTTT.

V usage is TRBV9 and J usage is TRBJ2-1; D perhaps matches TRBD2 (6 bases). V shed 2 bases and J shed 3 bases, with 12 bases lying between them. The length of the CDR3 is 15 residues. In germline, CDR1 is SGDLS, CDR2 YYNGEE. The CDR3: CASSVSGLNYNEQFF. The CDR3 DNA sequence: TGTGCCAGCAGCGTTAGCGGACTTAACTACAATGAGCAGTTCTTC. Complete variable domain (other parts from reference TRBV9 and TRBJ2-1): DSGVTQTPKHLITATGQRVTLRCSPRSGDLSVYWYQQSLDQGLQFLIQYYNGEERAKGNILERFSAQQFPDLHSELNLSSLELGDSALYFCASSVSGLNYNEQFFGPGTRLTVL.

This chain connects TRBV27 to TRBJ2-7, with 9 bases fitting TRBD1. Germline CDR1 reads MNHEY; CDR2 reads SMNVEV (reference sequence). This CDR3 is 14 amino acids long. V lost 5 bases to trimming and J lost 6 bases; unmatched junction nucleotides: 8. The CDR3 DNA is TGTGCCAGCAGTCATCGACAGGGGGTGGGCGAGCAGTACTTC. Protein sequence: CASSHRQGVGEQYF.

This clone has a handful of counts. V gene TRBV4-1 combines with J gene TRBJ1-1; 7 nucleotides agree with TRBD1. J was trimmed by 4 bases and V by 1 base; bases with no gene match: 3. The V gene's germline CDR1 is MGHRA and CDR2 YSYEKL. CDR3 length: 14 residues. The CDR3 DNA follows: TGCGCCAGCAGCCAAGGTGACAGGGCCACTGAAGCTTTCTTT. This codes for CASSQGDRATEAFF.

V usage is TRBV7-2 and J usage is TRBJ2-3; either TRBD1 or TRBD2 may supply D (5 bases each). Germline V gene sequence: CDR1 SGHTA, CDR2 FQGNSA. The CDR3 is 15 residues long. Deletions cut 2 bases from V and 5 bases from J, with 14 bases between. CDR3 amino acids: CASSLFKGTGDTQYF. The CDR3 region has the DNA TGTGCCAGCAGCTTATTCAAGGGGACGGGAGATACGCAGTATTTT. Full variable domain (missing parts from reference TRBV7-2 and TRBJ2-3): GAGVSQSPSNKVTEKGKDVELRCDPISGHTALYWYRQSLGQGLEFLIYFQGNSAPDKSGLPSDRFSAERTGGSVSTLTIQRTQQEDSAVYLCASSLFKGTGDTQYFGPGTRLTVL.

On this clone itself: The junction and the germline gene differ at one end; a read error may be behind it. The genes are TRBV6-1 and TRBJ2-7; the D is unclear. In germline, CDR1 is MNHNS, CDR2 SASEGT. The CDR3 totals 12 residues. The CDR3 region has the DNA TGCGCGCACAGCATCCCTTTAAGGGAGCAGTACTTC. It is translated as CAHSIPLREQYF.

This rearrangement joins TRBV9 to TRBJ1-1; D unclear. Trimming left V 0 bases short and J 1 base short, with 4 bases between. Germline assignment: CDR1 SGDLS and CDR2 YYNGEE. This CDR3 is 13 amino acids long. In DNA, the CDR3 is TGTGCCAGCAGCGTAGGACCGAACACTGAAGCTTTCTTT. Translation: CASSVGPNTEAFF.

This clone was detected only a few times. This sequence joins TRBV4-1 and TRBJ1-2; D uncertain. There are 15 residues in the CDR3. Trimming left V 5 bases short and J 3 bases short, with 16 bases between. Germline CDR1 is MGHRA and CDR2 is YSYEKL. The CDR3 nucleotides read TGCGCCAGCAGCGACTACAGCAACCTATACTATGGCTACACCTTC. This gives the protein CASSDYSNLYYGYTF.

CDR3 DNA: TGTGCCAGTAGTATAGGGGAGGGAGACGGCTACACCTTC. Translation gives CASSIGEGDGYTF. The chain has TRBV19 and TRBJ1-2; D is undetermined. This CDR3 is built from 13 residues. The germline gives CDR1 LNHDA, CDR2 SQIVND (reference sequence). V lost 1 base and J 8 bases, leaving 11 bases between the germline ends.

The genes are TRBV7-9 and TRBJ1-1; D is perhaps TRBD1 (6 bases). The germline V and J ends were trimmed by 5 bases and 5 bases, with 15 bases remaining between them. Germline values: CDR1 SEHNR, CDR2 FQNEAQ (reference sequence). The CDR3 has 14 residues. This CDR3 reads CASSQQGEWTEAFF. CDR3 DNA: TGTGCCAGCAGCCAACAGGGTGAGTGGACTGAAGCTTTCTTT.